The present T cell receptor (beta chain) was sequenced within a study of blood T cell repertoires in COVID-19. Study summary: COVID-19 samples from acute and convalescent phases originated in the United States, Italy and Spain. T cells, B-cell-depleted T cells, or PBMCs supplied cDNA or gDNA.

Per the original methods: Reference gene primer amplification yielded estimated nucleated cell counts. The method was immunoSEQ multiplex PCR; TCRdb's version includes in-frame clones alone and lacks a portion of them. The DNA was the basis for D and trimming; V, J and clone size are from that table. The sample lists around 73,000 clones, 84% occurring once. This clone was recorded a few times. This CDR3 comprises 16 residues. Germline V CDR1 and CDR2: SGHDT, YYEEEE. With V trimmed by 4 bases and J by 2 bases, 7 bases remained unmatched. The TCR sequence derives from a human donor in a cohort sampled during active COVID-19. The chain couples TRBV5-6 to TRBJ2-1; 9 bases line up with TRBD1. The sequencing input was peripheral blood. The CDR3 loop is CASSIWTGVTYNEQFF. The CDR3 bases are TGTGCCAGCAGCATCTGGACAGGGGTCACCTACAATGAGCAGTTCTTC.